The next 18 T cell receptor beta chains were all read from a single sample in a study of intratumoral heterogeneity in liver cancer. This table comes from immunoSEQ multiplex PCR, and its TCRdb copy is limited to in-frame clones, with some not included. The sample consists of about 3,500 clones, approximately 45% of them appearing once. Multiple geographically separated regions of the hepatocellular carcinoma nodule were sampled separately. Source: tumor tissue, taken before any cancer treatment. The origin of the receptors is a man in his 70s with hepatocellular carcinoma.

This rearrangement joins TRBV9 to TRBJ2-3, with 10 nucleotides matching TRBD2. The CDR3 is made up of 16 amino acids. With V trimmed by 4 bases and J by 2 bases, 7 bases remained unmatched. Germline lookup yields CDR1 SGDLS and CDR2 YYNGEE. DNA of the CDR3: TGTGCCAGCAGCCCAGGACTAGCGGCGATCACAGATACGCAGTATTTT. It yields the protein CASSPGLAAITDTQYF.

The chain combines TRBV18 with TRBJ1-2, with unresolved D. With 3 bases removed from V and 3 bases from J, the gap between germline ends came to 14 bases. The CDR3 spans 15 residues. Germline-derived CDR1 and CDR2 are KGHSH and LQKENI. DNA of the CDR3: TGTGCCAGCTCACCGCGTGTAGGGAGGGACTATGGCTACACCTTC. Translated: CASSPRVGRDYGYTF.

J is TRBJ1-6 and V is TRBV20-1; D may be TRBD1 (6 bases). The CDR3 loop spans 16 amino acids. Trimming took 3 bases from V and 7 from J, leaving 19 bases between them. Germline CDR1 is DFQATT and CDR2 is SNEGSKA (reference sequence). CDR3 bases: TGCAGTGCTAGTCCGACAGGCTATAGGCTAAATTCACCCCTCCACTTT. Its protein product is CSASPTGYRLNSPLHF.

Sample share makes this clone medium-sized (0.01 to 0.1%). The V gene is TRBV20-1, the J gene TRBJ1-6; perhaps TRBD1 as D (5 bases). The CDR3 has 13 amino acids. CDR1 DFQATT and CDR2 SNEGSKA come from the germline V gene (reference sequence). V was pared by 3 bases and J by 7 bases, with 10 bases between. CDR3 loop: CSASLTANSPLHF. The CDR3 DNA is TGCAGTGCTAGTTTGACAGCAAATTCACCCCTCCACTTT.

In its sample, this clone was seen a few times. The chain links TRBV27 to TRBJ2-7, with D possibly being TRBD2 (5 bases). V was shortened by 0 bases and J by 6 bases, with 9 bases between the two germline ends. The CDR3 is made up of 13 amino acids. Per the germline V gene, CDR1 is MNHEY and CDR2 is SMNVEV (reference sequence). CDR3 in DNA: TGTGCCAGCAGTTTATCCGGCCGGGGCGAGCAGTACGTC. It codes for CASSLSGRGEQYV.

The chain links TRBV30 to TRBJ1-3; 8 bases are a match to TRBD1. CDR1 GTSNPN and CDR2 SVGIG come from the germline V gene (reference sequence). This CDR3 has 13 residues. Trimming cost V 5 bases and J 2 bases; bases outside gene matches: 2. CDR3 nucleotides: TGTGCCTGGGACAGGGGAGCTGGAAACACCATATATTTT. It translates to CAWDRGAGNTIYF.

V usage is TRBV6-5 and J usage is TRBJ1-5; D call uncertain. The V and J ends lost 6 bases and 7 bases respectively, with 7 bases between them. Germline CDR1 and CDR2: MNHEY and SVGAGI. This CDR3 spans 11 amino acids. The CDR3 DNA reads as TGTGCCAGCAGGAGGGAGCAGCCCCAGCATTTT. Translating gives CASRREQPQHF.

The J gene is TRBJ1-2, the V gene TRBV19; D is unresolved. V was trimmed by 6 bases and J by 8 bases, leaving 19 bases between them. Germline assignment: CDR1 LNHDA and CDR2 SQIVND (reference sequence). The CDR3 extends over 14 amino acids. CDR3 sequence (DNA): TGTGCCAGTAGGGGTGTTGAGGGTTATGAGGGCTACACCTTC. As protein: CASRGVEGYEGYTF.

This clone appeared once. This rearrangement joins TRBV7-9 to TRBJ1-4, with TRBD1 matching 7 bases. The V and J ends lost 8 bases and 6 bases, in that order; junction bases with no gene match: 9. CDR1 SEHNR and CDR2 FQNEAQ come from the germline V gene (reference sequence). The CDR3 runs to 14 residues. CDR3 bases: TGTGCCAGCGTGCCCGGGACAGAAGATGAAAAACTGTTTTTT. It is translated as CASVPGTEDEKLFF.

This clone was seen only a few times. V gene TRBV9 combines with J gene TRBJ1-5; D may be TRBD1 (5 bases). Deletions cut 4 bases from V and 4 bases from J, with 12 bases between. The CDR3 length is 14 residues. Germline CDR1 reads SGDLS; CDR2 reads YYNGEE. CDR3 protein: CASSHGTGNQPQHF. The CDR3 DNA follows: TGTGCCAGCAGCCACGGGACGGGGAATCAGCCCCAGCATTTT.

As DNA, the CDR3 is TGTGCCGGTCTCCAGGGTAGTGACACTGAAGCTTTCTTT. This gives the protein CAGLQGSDTEAFF. The chain is built from TRBV19 and TRBJ1-1, with a weak D call TRBD1 (5 bases). Deletions cut 11 bases from V and 3 bases from J, with 16 bases between. CDR1 and CDR2 (germline): LNHDA, SQIVND (reference sequence). This CDR3 has 13 residues.

The chain couples TRBV15 to TRBJ2-3; 7 bases line up with TRBD1. The J segment lost 2 bases and the V segment lost 3 bases, leaving 14 bases of the junction unmatched. This CDR3 contains 18 residues. CDR1 is LNHNV and CDR2 is YYDKDF in the germline V gene (reference sequence). The chain's CDR3 is CATSSPKREQGFTDTQYF. The CDR3 coding sequence is TGTGCCACCAGCAGTCCTAAAAGGGAACAGGGGTTCACAGATACGCAGTATTTT.

The chain is built from TRBV6-2 or TRBV6-3 and TRBJ2-7; 7 nucleotides match TRBD2. Germline trimming cut 7 bases from V and 2 bases from J; bases unmatched to any gene: 11. CDR1 and CDR2 from the germline V gene are MNHEY and SVGEGT. This CDR3 is 15 amino acids long. CDR3 sequence (DNA): TGTGCCAGCACCCCGGGGCGGGGGACCGCCTACGAGCAGTACTTC. It codes for CASTPGRGTAYEQYF.

J is TRBJ1-2 and V is TRBV29-1; a weak D match, TRBD1 (6 bases). Germline CDR1 SQVTM, CDR2 ANQGSEA. The CDR3 has 12 amino acids. V dropped 7 bases and J dropped 4 bases, with 13 bases sitting between them. CDR3 DNA: TGCAGCGGAAAAACAGGGAGCTATGGCTACACCTTC. This translates into CSGKTGSYGYTF.

This clone is deemed medium-sized. The rearrangement links TRBV6-2 or TRBV6-3 to TRBJ2-3; maybe TRBD2 (6 bases). This CDR3 region has 14 residues. Trimming removed 4 bases at V and 3 bases at J, with 11 bases between. Germline loops: CDR1 MNHEY, CDR2 SVGEGT. The CDR3 sequence: CASSSWGVTDTQYF. The CDR3 bases are TGTGCCAGCAGTTCTTGGGGGGTTACAGATACGCAGTATTTT.

This clone was recorded a few times. This chain joins TRBV28 and TRBJ1-2; D is unresolved. The V gene's germline CDR1 is MDHEN and CDR2 SYDVKM. There are 13 residues in the CDR3. Trimming removed 4 bases from V and 4 bases from J, with 10 bases in between. The CDR3 reads CASSSLGIYGYTF. The CDR3 nucleotides read TGTGCCAGCAGTTCGCTAGGGATCTATGGCTACACCTTC.

By frequency in the sample, this clone is medium-sized. The chain recombines TRBV6-5 with TRBJ2-2, with TRBD1 matching 9 bases. CDR1 is MNHEY and CDR2 is SVGAGI in the germline V gene. V shed 3 bases, J shed 15 bases, and the junction held 11 bases outside the gene matches. The CDR3 covers 14 residues. This CDR3 is CASSYYPMTGGLFF. CDR3 coding DNA: TGTGCCAGCAGTTATTATCCGATGACAGGGGGGTTGTTTTTT.

The V call is TRBV20-1, the J call TRBJ1-5; D is ambiguous. This CDR3 has 12 amino acids. Per germline, CDR1 DFQATT and CDR2 SNEGSKA (reference sequence). The V gene lost 3 bases and the J gene lost 5 bases, with 8 bases spanning the gap. CDR3 bases: TGCAGTGCTAGTAAAGGAGATCAGCCCCAGCATTTT. Its translation: CSASKGDQPQHF.